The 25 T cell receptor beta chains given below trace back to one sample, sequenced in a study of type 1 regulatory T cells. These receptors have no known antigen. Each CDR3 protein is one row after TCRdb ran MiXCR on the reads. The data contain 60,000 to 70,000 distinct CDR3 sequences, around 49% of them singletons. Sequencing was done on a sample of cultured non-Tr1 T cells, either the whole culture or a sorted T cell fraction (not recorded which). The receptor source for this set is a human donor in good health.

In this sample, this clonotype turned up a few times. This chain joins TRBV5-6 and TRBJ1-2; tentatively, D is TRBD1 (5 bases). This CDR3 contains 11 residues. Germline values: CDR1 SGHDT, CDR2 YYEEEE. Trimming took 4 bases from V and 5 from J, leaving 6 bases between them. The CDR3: CASSGGYGYTF. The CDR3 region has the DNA TGTGCCAGCAGCGGGGGATATGGCTACACCTTC.

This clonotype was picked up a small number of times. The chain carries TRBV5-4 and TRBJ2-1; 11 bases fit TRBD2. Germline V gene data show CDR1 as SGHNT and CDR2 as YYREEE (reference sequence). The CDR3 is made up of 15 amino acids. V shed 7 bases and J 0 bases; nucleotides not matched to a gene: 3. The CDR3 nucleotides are TGTGCCAGCTTTCTAGCGGGGGGCTCCTACAATGAGCAGTTCTTC. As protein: CASFLAGGSYNEQFF.

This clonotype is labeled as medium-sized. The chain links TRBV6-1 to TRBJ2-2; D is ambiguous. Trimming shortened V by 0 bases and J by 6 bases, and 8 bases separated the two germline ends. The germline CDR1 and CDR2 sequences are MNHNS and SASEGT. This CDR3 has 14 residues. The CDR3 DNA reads TGTGCCAGCAGTGAAGCTTGGCGACCCGGGGAGCTGTTTTTT. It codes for CASSEAWRPGELFF.

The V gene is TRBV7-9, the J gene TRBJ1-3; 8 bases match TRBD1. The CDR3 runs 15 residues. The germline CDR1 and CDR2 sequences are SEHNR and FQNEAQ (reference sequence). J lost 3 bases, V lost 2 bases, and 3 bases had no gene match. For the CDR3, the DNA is TGTGCCAGCAGCTTAAGACAGGGGAGTGGAAACACCATATATTTT. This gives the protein CASSLRQGSGNTIYF.

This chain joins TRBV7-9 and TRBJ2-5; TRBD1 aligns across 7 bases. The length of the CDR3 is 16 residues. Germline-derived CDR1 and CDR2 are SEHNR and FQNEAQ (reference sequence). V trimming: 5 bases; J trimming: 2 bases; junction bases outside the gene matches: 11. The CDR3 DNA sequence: TGTGCCAGCAGCCGGATGACAGGGTACCTACAAGAGACCCAGTACTTC. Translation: CASSRMTGYLQETQYF.

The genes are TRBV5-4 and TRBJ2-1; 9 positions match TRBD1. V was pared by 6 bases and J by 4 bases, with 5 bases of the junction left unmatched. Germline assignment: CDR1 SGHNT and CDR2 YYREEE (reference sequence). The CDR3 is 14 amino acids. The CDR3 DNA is TGTGCCAGCACCCCGGGACAGGGATACAATGAGCAGTTCTTC. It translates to CASTPGQGYNEQFF.

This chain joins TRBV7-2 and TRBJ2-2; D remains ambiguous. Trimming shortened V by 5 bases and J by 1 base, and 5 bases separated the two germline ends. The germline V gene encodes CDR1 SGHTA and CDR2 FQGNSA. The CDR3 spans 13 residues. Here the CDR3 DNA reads TGTGCCAGCAGCACCCGGAACACCGGGGAGCTGTTTTTT. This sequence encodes CASSTRNTGELFF.

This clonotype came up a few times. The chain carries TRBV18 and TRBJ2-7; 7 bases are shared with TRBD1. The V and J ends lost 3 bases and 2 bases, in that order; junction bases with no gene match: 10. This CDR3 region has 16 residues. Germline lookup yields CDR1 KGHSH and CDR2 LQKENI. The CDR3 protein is CASSPITGAKPYEQYF. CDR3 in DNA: TGTGCCAGCTCACCGATAACAGGGGCCAAACCCTACGAGCAGTACTTC.

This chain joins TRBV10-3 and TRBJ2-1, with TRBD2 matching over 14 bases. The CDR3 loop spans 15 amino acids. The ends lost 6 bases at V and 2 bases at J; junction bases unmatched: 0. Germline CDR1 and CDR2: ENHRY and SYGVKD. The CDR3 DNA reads TGTGCCATCAGGACTAGCGGGGGGGCCTACAATGAGCAGTTCTTC. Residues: CAIRTSGGAYNEQFF.

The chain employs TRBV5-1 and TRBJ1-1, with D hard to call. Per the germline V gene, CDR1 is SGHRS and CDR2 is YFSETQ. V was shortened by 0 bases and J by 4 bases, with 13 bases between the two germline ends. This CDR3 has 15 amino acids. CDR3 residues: CASSLERGKGTEAFF. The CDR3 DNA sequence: TGCGCCAGCAGCTTGGAGCGTGGGAAAGGCACTGAAGCTTTCTTT. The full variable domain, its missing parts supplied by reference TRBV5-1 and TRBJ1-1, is KAGVTQTPRYLIKTRGQQVTLSCSPISGHRSVSWYQQTPGQGLQFLFEYFSETQRNKGNFPGRFSGRQFSNSRSEMNVSTLELGDSALYLCASSLERGKGTEAFFGQGTRLTVV.

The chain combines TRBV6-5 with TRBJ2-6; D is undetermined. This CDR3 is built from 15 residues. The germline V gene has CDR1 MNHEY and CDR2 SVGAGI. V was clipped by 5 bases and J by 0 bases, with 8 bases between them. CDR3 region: CASSMGYSGANVLTF. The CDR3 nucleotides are TGTGCCAGCAGTATGGGTTACTCTGGGGCCAACGTCCTGACTTTC.

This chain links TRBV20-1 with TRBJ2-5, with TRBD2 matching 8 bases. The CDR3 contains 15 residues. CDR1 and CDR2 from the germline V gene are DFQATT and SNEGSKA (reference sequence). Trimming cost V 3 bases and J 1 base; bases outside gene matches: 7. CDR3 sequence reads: CSASRGGGPQETQYF. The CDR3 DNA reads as TGCAGTGCTAGTAGGGGCGGGGGGCCCCAAGAGACCCAGTACTTC.

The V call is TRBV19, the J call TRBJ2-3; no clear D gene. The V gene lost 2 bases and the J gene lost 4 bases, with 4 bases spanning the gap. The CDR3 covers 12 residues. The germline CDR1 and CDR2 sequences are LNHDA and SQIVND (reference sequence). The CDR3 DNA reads TGTGCCAGTAGTATAAAAGCAGATACGCAGTATTTT. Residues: CASSIKADTQYF.

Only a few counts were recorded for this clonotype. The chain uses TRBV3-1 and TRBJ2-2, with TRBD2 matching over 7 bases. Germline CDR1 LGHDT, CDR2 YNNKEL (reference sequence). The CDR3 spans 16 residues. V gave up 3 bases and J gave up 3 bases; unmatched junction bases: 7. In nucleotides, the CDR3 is TGTGCCAGCAGCCATTCCGGGCTAGCGGACACCGGGGAGCTGTTTTTT. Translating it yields CASSHSGLADTGELFF.

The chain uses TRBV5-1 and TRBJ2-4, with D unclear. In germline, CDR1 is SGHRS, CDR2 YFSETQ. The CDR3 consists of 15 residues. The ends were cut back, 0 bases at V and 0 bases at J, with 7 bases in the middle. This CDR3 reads CASSLVGEAKNIQYF. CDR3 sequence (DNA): TGCGCCAGCAGCTTGGTAGGTGAAGCCAAAAACATTCAGTACTTC.

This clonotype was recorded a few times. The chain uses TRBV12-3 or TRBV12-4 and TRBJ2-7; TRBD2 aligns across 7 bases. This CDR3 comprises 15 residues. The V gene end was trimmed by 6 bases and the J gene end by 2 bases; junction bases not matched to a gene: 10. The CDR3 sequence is CASSPGVAGPYEQYF. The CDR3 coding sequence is TGTGCCAGCAGCCCCGGGGTAGCGGGTCCCTACGAGCAGTACTTC.

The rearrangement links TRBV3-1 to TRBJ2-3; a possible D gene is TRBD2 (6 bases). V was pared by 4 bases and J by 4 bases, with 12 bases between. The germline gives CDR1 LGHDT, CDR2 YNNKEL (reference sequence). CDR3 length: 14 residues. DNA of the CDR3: TGTGCCAGCAGCCTCGGGACTTTGTCAGATACGCAGTATTTT. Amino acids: CASSLGTLSDTQYF.

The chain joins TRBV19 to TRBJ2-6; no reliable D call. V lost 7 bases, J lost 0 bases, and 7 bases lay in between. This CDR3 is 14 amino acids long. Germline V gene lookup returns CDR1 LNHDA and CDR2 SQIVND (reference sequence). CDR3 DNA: TGTGCCAGTACCCCGGCCTCTGGGGCCAACGTCCTGACTTTC. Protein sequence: CASTPASGANVLTF.

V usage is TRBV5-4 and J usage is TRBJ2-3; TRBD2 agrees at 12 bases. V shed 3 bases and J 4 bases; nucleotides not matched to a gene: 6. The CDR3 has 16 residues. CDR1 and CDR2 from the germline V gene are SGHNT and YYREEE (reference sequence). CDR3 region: CASSSRLAGASDTQYF. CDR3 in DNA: TGTGCCAGCAGCTCAAGACTAGCGGGGGCCTCAGATACGCAGTATTTT. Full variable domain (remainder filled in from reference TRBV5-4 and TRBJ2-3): ETGVTQSPTHLIKTRGQQVTLRCSSQSGHNTVSWYQQALGQGPQFIFQYYREEENGRGNFPPRFSGLQFPNYSSELNVNALELDDSALYLCASSSRLAGASDTQYFGPGTRLTVL.

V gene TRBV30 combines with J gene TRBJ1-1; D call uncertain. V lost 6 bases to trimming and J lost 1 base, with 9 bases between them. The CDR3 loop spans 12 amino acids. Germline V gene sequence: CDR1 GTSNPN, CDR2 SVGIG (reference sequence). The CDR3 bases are TGTGCCTGTTCGCAGCAGAACACTGAAGCTTTCTTT. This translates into CACSQQNTEAFF.

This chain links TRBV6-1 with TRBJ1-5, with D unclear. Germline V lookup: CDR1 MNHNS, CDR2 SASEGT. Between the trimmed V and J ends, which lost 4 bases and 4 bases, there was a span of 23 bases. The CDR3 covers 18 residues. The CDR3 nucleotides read TGTGCCAGCAGTGGATCGACCTTCAATTCGGGGTCTAATCAGCCCCAGCATTTT. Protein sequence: CASSGSTFNSGSNQPQHF.

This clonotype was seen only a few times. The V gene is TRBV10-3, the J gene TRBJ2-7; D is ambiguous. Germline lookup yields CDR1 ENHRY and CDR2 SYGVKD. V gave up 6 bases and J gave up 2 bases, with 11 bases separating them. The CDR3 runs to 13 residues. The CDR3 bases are TGTGCCATCAGCAACTTGGGGACCTACGAGCAGTACTTC. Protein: CAISNLGTYEQYF.

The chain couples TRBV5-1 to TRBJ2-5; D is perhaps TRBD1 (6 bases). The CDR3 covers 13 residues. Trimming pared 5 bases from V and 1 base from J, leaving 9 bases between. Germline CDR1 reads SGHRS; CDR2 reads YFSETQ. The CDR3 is CASRRGFQETQYF. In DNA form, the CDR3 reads TGCGCCAGCAGAAGGGGGTTCCAAGAGACCCAGTACTTC.

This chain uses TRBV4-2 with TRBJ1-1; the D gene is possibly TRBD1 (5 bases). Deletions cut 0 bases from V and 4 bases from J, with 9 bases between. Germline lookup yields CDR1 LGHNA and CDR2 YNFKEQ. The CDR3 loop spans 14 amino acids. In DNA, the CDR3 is TGTGCCAGCAGCCAAGATGACGGGGGCACTGAAGCTTTCTTT. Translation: CASSQDDGGTEAFF.

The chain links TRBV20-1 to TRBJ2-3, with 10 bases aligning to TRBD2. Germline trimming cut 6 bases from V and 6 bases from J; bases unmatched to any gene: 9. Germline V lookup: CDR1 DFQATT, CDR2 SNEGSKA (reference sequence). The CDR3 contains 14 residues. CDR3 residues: CSAGAGGPYDTQYF. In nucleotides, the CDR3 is TGCAGTGCAGGAGCGGGGGGGCCATATGATACGCAGTATTTT.